The T cell receptor (beta chain) under discussion was sequenced for a study of OX40 agonist ivuxolimab in advanced cancers. The germline V gene has CDR1 MNHEY and CDR2 SMNVEV (reference sequence). The CDR3 extends over 14 amino acids. This clone has only a few counts. The junction departs from the called germline gene at one end, perhaps through a read error. Libraries were prepared by immunoSEQ multiplex PCR; TCRdb keeps only in-frame clonotypes and omits some of them. The data show around 69,000 clones, around 84% seen once. The material sequenced was CD4+ or CD8+ T cells sorted from blood, taken in a trial of the OX40 agonist ivuxolimab. The genes are TRBV27 and TRBJ2-5; tentative D call: TRBD2 (6 bases). The clonotype comes from an adult with an advanced solid tumor such as melanoma, head and neck, liver or kidney cancer. CDR3 sequence: CASSWGVSGEAQYF. CDR3 DNA sequence: TGTGCCAGCAGTTGGGGGGTGAGTGGAGAGGCCCAGTACTTC.